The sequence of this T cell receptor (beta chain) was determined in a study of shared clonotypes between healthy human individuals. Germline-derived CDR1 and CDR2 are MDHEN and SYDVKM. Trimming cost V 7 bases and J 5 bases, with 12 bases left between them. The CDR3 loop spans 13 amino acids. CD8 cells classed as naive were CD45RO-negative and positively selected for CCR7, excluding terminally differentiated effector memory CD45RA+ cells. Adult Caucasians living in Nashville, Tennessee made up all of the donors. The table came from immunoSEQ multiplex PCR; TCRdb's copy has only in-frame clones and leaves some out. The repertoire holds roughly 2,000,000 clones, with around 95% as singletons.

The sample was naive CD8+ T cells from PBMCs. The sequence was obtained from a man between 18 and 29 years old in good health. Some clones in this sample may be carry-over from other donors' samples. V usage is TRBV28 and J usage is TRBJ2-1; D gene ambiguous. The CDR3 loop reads CASIHRADNEQFF. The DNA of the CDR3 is TGTGCCAGCATTCACCGGGCAGACAATGAGCAGTTCTTC.